The rows below give T cell receptor beta chains drawn from one sample of a study of cytomegalovirus exposure and HLA in healthy donors. The repertoire was sequenced with immunoSEQ multiplex PCR; TCRdb's copy has only in-frame clones and lacks some. Of under 110,000 clones listed, around 80% are singletons. The sequencing input was PBMCs. These receptor sequences come from a man aged 35 to 55 in good health and CMV-seronegative. The CDR3 runs from the conserved cysteine through the conserved F or W. D genes are given only for firm matches. Expanded clones are given a class, and other clones once, few, many or no size at all.

v_call	d_call	clone_size	j_call	cdr3_length	cdr3_aa	cdr3_nt
TRBV18	-	-	TRBJ2-3	16	CASSPLGRTSTDTQYF	TGTGCCAGCTCACCATTGGGGCGGACGAGCACAGATACGCAGTATTTT
TRBV9	-	few	TRBJ1-5	15	CASSSGRGLHQPQHF	TGTGCCAGCAGTTCGGGTCGGGGTCTTCATCAGCCCCAGCATTTT
TRBV6-1	-	-	TRBJ2-7	14	CASTPDIFSYEQYF	TGTGCCAGCACTCCAGACATCTTCTCCTACGAGCAGTACTTC
TRBV7-6	-	once	TRBJ2-2	15	CASSLNQGSTGELFF	TGTGCCAGCAGCTTAAACCAGGGAAGCACCGGGGAGCTGTTTTTT
TRBV6-5	TRBD2	-	TRBJ2-7	15	CASSLGLAGGHEQYF	TGTGCCAGCAGTCTAGGACTAGCGGGGGGCCACGAGCAGTACTTC
TRBV5-3	TRBD1	once	TRBJ2-7	18	CARSPERTTGLVSYEQYF	TGTGCCAGAAGCCCGGAACGAACGACAGGGTTAGTTTCCTACGAGCAGTACTTC
TRBV18	-	-	TRBJ1-2	17	CASSPTSRGTSNYGYTF	TGTGCCAGCTCGCCAACCAGCAGGGGCACTTCTAACTATGGCTACACCTTC
TRBV6-1	-	-	TRBJ1-5	14	CASSENSESWPQHF	TGTGCCAGCAGTGAAAACTCCGAGAGCTGGCCCCAGCATTTT
TRBV29-1	TRBD2	-	TRBJ2-6	18	CSVGRTSGLSGRANVLTF	TGCAGCGTCGGGCGGACTAGCGGGCTTAGTGGTCGGGCCAACGTCCTGACTTTC
TRBV19	-	once	TRBJ2-1	14	CASRAGSSYNEQFF	TGTGCCAGTAGGGCAGGTAGCTCCTACAATGAGCAGTTCTTC
TRBV19	-	few	TRBJ2-6	12	CASGPGANVLTF	TGTGCCAGTGGCCCCGGGGCCAACGTCCTGACTTTC
TRBV4-1	-	-	TRBJ1-2	15	CASSQAPGENYGYTF	TGCGCCAGCAGCCAAGCCCCGGGGGAAAACTATGGCTACACCTTC
TRBV2	-	-	TRBJ2-7	14	CASSSWTGGDEQYF	TGTGCCAGCAGTTCCTGGACTGGAGGCGACGAGCAGTACTTC
TRBV2	TRBD1	few	TRBJ2-7	15	CASRRDRRLLYEQYF	TGTGCCAGCCGAAGGGACAGGCGCCTCCTCTACGAGCAGTACTTC
TRBV27	-	-	TRBJ1-2	14	CASSSNREVGGYTF	TGTGCCAGCAGTTCAAACAGGGAAGTAGGGGGCTACACCTTC
TRBV5-4	-	-	TRBJ2-7	12	CASSYHQGEQYF	TGTGCCAGCAGCTACCACCAGGGGGAGCAGTACTTC
TRBV7-8	-	-	TRBJ2-7	16	CASSLAVGQSSYEQYF	TGTGCCAGCAGCTTAGCCGTTGGGCAGAGCTCCTACGAGCAGTACTTC
TRBV5-6	TRBD1	once	TRBJ1-5	17	CASSSLSAGGSSQPQHF	TGTGCCAGCAGCTCCCTATCCGCAGGGGGCTCAAGTCAGCCCCAGCATTTT
TRBV29-1	TRBD1	-	TRBJ2-7	14	CSVLGQTGSYEQYF	TGCAGCGTCCTCGGACAGACAGGGTCCTACGAGCAGTACTTC
TRBV29-1	-	-	TRBJ2-2	13	CSVGAPNTGELFF	TGCAGCGTTGGCGCCCCGAACACCGGGGAGCTGTTTTTT
TRBV7-2	-	few	TRBJ1-1	17	CASSLVDRPTGGTEAFF	TGTGCCAGCAGCTTAGTGGACAGACCCACCGGCGGCACTGAAGCTTTCTTT
TRBV20-1	-	few	TRBJ2-7	11	CSARQGYEQYF	TGCAGTGCTAGACAGGGTTACGAGCAGTACTTC
TRBV6-5	-	-	TRBJ2-1	16	CASSYSLAEPYNEQFF	TGTGCCAGCAGTTACTCGTTGGCTGAACCTTACAATGAGCAGTTCTTC
TRBV5-5	-	-	TRBJ1-1	15	CASSTGLPRGTEAFF	TGTGCCAGCAGCACAGGACTCCCGCGGGGGACTGAAGCTTTCTTT
TRBV9	TRBD2	many	TRBJ2-3	15	CASSVVGAGGDTQYF	TGTGCCAGCAGCGTAGTTGGAGCGGGGGGTGATACGCAGTATTTT
TRBV4-1	-	few	TRBJ1-2	15	CASSQGPGQQYGYTF	TGCGCCAGCAGCCAAGGGCCGGGACAACAGTATGGCTACACCTTC
TRBV9	TRBD1	-	TRBJ2-2	18	CASSAHPGTGISAGELFF	TGTGCCAGCAGCGCCCACCCCGGGACAGGGATAAGTGCCGGGGAGCTGTTTTTT
TRBV5-1	TRBD2	-	TRBJ2-2	15	CASSVSGANTGELFF	TGCGCCAGCAGCGTTAGCGGGGCGAACACCGGGGAGCTGTTTTTT
TRBV5-4	TRBD2	-	TRBJ2-1	16	CASSLGASGEYNEQFF	TGTGCCAGCAGCTTGGGGGCTAGCGGGGAGTACAATGAGCAGTTCTTC
TRBV7-9	-	-	TRBJ2-7	13	CASTSSGFSEQYF	TGTGCCAGCACCTCCTCGGGTTTCTCCGAGCAGTACTTC
TRBV5-1	-	-	TRBJ2-5	13	CASSLARVETQYF	TGCGCCAGCAGCTTGGCAAGAGTAGAGACCCAGTACTTC
TRBV2	TRBD1	-	TRBJ1-1	15	CASSAPTGDNTEAFF	TGTGCCAGCAGTGCTCCGACAGGGGATAACACTGAAGCTTTCTTT
TRBV6-4	TRBD1	-	TRBJ1-6	20	CASIMTGRIRYRNYNSPLHF	TGTGCCAGCATTATGACAGGGCGGATTCGCTATAGGAACTATAATTCACCCCTCCACTTT
TRBV7-2	TRBD2	few	TRBJ2-1	17	CASSLVGSGGLNNEQFF	TGTGCCAGCAGCTTAGTTGGTAGCGGGGGCCTAAACAATGAGCAGTTCTTC
TRBV30	TRBD2	-	TRBJ2-3	18	CAWKIPGTSGGAYDTQYF	TGTGCCTGGAAGATCCCAGGGACTAGCGGGGGGGCGTATGATACGCAGTATTTT
TRBV6-1	-	-	TRBJ2-5	14	CASTLLGGRETQYF	TGTGCCAGCACCTTATTAGGAGGTAGAGAGACCCAGTACTTC
TRBV2	TRBD1	-	TRBJ1-4	15	CASSENRGTNEKLFF	TGTGCCAGCAGTGAAAACAGGGGAACTAATGAAAAACTGTTTTTT
TRBV18	-	-	TRBJ2-2	15	CASSPLGGNTGELFF	TGTGCCAGCTCACCACTCGGGGGGAACACCGGGGAGCTGTTTTTT
TRBV14	-	once	TRBJ1-5	18	CASSQLPMPQQGNQPQHF	TGTGCCAGCAGCCAACTTCCGATGCCCCAGCAGGGAAATCAGCCCCAGCATTTT
TRBV25-1	-	-	TRBJ2-2	16	CASSGTRQASTGELFF	TGTGCCAGCAGTGGTACCCGACAGGCTTCCACCGGGGAGCTGTTTTTT
TRBV29-1	-	-	TRBJ1-4	11	CSAAEGRKLFF	TGCAGCGCGGCGGAGGGGAGAAAACTGTTTTTT
TRBV6-1	-	-	TRBJ2-7	12	CASSDRSYEQYF	TGTGCCAGCAGCGACAGGTCCTACGAGCAGTACTTC
TRBV19	-	-	TRBJ1-5	15	CASSIASAGTQPQHF	TGTGCCAGTAGTATAGCGTCAGCGGGGACGCAGCCCCAGCATTTT
TRBV5-6	-	few	TRBJ1-6	15	CASRRGLIYNSPLHF	TGTGCCAGCAGACGCGGACTGATCTATAATTCACCCCTCCACTTT
TRBV10-3	TRBD1	-	TRBJ2-7	12	CAIRLGQEQQYF	TGTGCCATCAGGCTCGGACAGGAGCAGCAGTACTTC
TRBV7-6	-	-	TRBJ2-5	11	CASSPQETQYF	TGTGCCAGCAGCCCGCAAGAGACCCAGTACTTC
TRBV5-1	TRBD2	-	TRBJ2-5	15	CASSFSGGAIETQYF	TGCGCCAGCAGCTTTAGCGGGGGGGCTATCGAGACCCAGTACTTC
TRBV5-4	TRBD2	few	TRBJ2-3	15	CASSRTSGVTDTQYF	TGTGCCAGCAGCCGGACTAGCGGGGTCACAGATACGCAGTATTTT
TRBV2	TRBD1	-	TRBJ2-7	12	CASSGQGFEQYF	TGTGCCAGCAGCGGACAGGGATTCGAGCAGTACTTC
TRBV19	-	-	TRBJ2-6	15	CATHPSGSGANVLTF	TGTGCCACCCATCCCTCGGGATCCGGGGCCAACGTCCTGACTTTC
TRBV5-1	TRBD2	-	TRBJ2-7	17	CASSLRSGGDVSYEQYF	TGCGCCAGCAGCTTGAGAAGCGGGGGGGATGTCTCCTACGAGCAGTACTTC
TRBV6-1	TRBD1	-	TRBJ1-5	17	CASSESPWGQGYQPQHF	TGTGCCAGCAGTGAATCCCCCTGGGGACAGGGCTATCAGCCCCAGCATTTT
TRBV7-9	TRBD2	-	TRBJ2-1	15	CASSSVAGLYNEQFF	TGTGCCAGCAGCTCCGTAGCGGGGCTCTACAATGAGCAGTTCTTC
TRBV5-1	-	-	TRBJ1-6	16	CASSLAGDTSLSPLHF	TGCGCCAGCAGCTTGGCTGGGGACACCTCGTTGTCACCCCTCCACTTT
TRBV19	-	-	TRBJ1-1	14	CASSPPRVGTEAFF	TGTGCCAGTAGTCCTCCCCGGGTCGGCACTGAAGCTTTCTTT